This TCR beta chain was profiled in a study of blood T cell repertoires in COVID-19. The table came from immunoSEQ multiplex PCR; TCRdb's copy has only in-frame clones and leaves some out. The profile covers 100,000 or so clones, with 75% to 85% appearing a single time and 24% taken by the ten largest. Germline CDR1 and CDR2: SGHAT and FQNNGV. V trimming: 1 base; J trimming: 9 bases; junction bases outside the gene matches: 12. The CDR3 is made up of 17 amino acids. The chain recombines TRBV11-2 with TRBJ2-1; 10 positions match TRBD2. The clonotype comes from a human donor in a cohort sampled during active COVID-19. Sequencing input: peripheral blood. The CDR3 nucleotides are TGTGCCAGCAGCTTAGTCGCACCGGGGCTAGCGGGAGTTGAGCAGTTCTTC. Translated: CASSLVAPGLAGVEQFF.